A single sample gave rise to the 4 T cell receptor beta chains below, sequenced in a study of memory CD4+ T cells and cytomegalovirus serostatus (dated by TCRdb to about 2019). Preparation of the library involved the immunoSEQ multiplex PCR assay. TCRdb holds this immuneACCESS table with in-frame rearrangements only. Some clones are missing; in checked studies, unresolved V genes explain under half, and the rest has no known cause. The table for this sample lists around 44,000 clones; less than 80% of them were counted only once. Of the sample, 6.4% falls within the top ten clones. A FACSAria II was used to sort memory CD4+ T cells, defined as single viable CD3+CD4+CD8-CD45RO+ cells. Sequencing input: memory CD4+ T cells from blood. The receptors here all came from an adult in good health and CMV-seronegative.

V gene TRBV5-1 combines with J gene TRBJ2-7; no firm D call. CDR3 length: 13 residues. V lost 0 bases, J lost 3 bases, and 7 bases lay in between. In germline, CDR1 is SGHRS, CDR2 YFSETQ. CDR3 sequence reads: CASSLDGVYEQYF. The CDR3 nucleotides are TGCGCCAGCAGCTTGGATGGGGTCTACGAGCAGTACTTC.

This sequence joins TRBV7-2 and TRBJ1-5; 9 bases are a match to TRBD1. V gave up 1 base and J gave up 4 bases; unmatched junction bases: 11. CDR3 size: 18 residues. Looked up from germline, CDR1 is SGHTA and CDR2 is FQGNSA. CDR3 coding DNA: TGTGCCAGCAGCTTAGACGGAGAAACCGGGACAGGGAATCAGCCCCAGCATTTT. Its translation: CASSLDGETGTGNQPQHF.

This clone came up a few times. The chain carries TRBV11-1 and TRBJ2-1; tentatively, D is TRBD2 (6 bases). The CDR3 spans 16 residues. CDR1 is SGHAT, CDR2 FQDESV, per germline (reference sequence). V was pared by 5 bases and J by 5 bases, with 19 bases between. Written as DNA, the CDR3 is TGTGCCAGCAGCCCTAGCCGGGACTTAATCAACAATGAGCAGTTCTTC. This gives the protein CASSPSRDLINNEQFF.

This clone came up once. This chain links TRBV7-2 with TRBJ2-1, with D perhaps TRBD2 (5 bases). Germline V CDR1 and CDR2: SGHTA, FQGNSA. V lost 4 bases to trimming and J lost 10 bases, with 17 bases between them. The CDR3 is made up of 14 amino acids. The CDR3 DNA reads TGTGCCAGCAGCTCACTAGATACTCCAAAGGAGCAGTTCTTC. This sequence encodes CASSSLDTPKEQFF.